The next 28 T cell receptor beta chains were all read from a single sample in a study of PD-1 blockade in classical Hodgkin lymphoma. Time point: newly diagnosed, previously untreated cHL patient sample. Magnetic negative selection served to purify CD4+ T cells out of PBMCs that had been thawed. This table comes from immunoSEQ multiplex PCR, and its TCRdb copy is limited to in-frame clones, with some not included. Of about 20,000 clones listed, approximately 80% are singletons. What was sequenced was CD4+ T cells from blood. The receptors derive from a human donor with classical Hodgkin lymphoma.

The CDR3 is CASKPRTENYGYTF. CDR3 nucleotides: TGTGCCAGTAAGCCCAGGACAGAAAACTATGGCTACACCTTC. The genes are TRBV19 and TRBJ1-2; TRBD1 is a possible D gene (6 bases). CDR3 length: 14 residues. The germline V gene encodes CDR1 LNHDA and CDR2 SQIVND (reference sequence). V was pared by 7 bases and J by 2 bases, with 14 bases between. The whole variable domain, filled in from reference TRBV19 and TRBJ1-2, reads DGGITQSPKYLFRKEGQNVTLSCEQNLNHDAMYWYRQDPGQGLRLIYYSQIVNDFQKGDIAEGYSVSREKKESFPLTVTSAQKNPTAFYLCASKPRTENYGYTFGSGTRLTVV.

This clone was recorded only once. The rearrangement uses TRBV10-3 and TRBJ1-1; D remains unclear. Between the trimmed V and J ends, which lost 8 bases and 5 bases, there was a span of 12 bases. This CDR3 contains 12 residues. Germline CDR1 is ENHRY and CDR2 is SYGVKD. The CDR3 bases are TGTGCCATCGGACTGGCAGGAACTGAAGCTTTCTTT. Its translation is CAIGLAGTEAFF.

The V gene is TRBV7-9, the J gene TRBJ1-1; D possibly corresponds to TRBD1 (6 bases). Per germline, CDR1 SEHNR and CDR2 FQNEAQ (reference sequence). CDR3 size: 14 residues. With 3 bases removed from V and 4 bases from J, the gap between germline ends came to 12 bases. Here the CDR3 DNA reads TGTGCCAGCAGCTTCACCAGGGGATCCACTGAAGCTTTCTTT. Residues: CASSFTRGSTEAFF.

CDR3: CASSSRELVQPQHF. DNA for the CDR3: TGTGCCAGTAGTTCAAGGGAATTGGTTCAGCCCCAGCATTTT. This sequence joins TRBV19 and TRBJ1-5; no clear D. The germline V gene encodes CDR1 LNHDA and CDR2 SQIVND (reference sequence). V gave up 5 bases and J gave up 6 bases, with 14 bases separating them. The CDR3 runs to 14 residues.

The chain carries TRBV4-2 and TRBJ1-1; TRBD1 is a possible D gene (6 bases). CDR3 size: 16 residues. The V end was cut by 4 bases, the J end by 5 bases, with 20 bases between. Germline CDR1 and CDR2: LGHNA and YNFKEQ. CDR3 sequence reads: CASSPPGTLATTEAFF. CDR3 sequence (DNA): TGTGCCAGCAGCCCCCCCGGGACACTAGCGACGACTGAAGCTTTCTTT.

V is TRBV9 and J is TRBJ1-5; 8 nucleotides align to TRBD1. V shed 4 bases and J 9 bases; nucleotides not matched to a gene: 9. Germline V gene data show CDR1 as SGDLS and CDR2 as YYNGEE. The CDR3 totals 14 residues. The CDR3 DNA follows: TGTGCCAGCAGCCAGGGGACAGGAGTGGGGCCCCAGCATTTT. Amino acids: CASSQGTGVGPQHF.

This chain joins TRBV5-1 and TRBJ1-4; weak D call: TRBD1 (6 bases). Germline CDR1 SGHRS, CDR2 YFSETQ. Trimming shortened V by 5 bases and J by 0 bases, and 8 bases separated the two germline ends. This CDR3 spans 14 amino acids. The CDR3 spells CASSSGATNEKLFF. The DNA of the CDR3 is TGCGCCAGCAGTTCAGGGGCAACTAATGAAAAACTGTTTTTT.

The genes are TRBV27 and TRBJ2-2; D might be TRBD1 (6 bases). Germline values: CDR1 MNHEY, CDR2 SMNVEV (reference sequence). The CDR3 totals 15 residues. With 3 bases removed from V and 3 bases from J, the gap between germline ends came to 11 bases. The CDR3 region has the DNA TGTGCCAGCAGTTTTGGCCAGGGGTACACCGGGGAGCTGTTTTTT. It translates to CASSFGQGYTGELFF.

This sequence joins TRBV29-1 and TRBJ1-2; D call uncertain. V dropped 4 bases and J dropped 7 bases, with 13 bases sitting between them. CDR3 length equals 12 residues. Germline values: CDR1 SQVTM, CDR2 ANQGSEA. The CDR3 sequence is CSVVSYYSGYTF. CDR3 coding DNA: TGCAGCGTTGTATCGTATTATTCTGGCTACACCTTC.

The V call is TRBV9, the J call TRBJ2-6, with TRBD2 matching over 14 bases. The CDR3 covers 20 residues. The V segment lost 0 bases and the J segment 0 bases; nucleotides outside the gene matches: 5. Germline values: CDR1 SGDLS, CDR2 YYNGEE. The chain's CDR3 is CASSVGLAGGRGSGANVLTF. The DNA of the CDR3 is TGTGCCAGCAGCGTAGGACTAGCGGGAGGGCGGGGCTCTGGGGCCAACGTCCTGACTTTC. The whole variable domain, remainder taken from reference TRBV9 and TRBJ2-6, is DSGVTQTPKHLITATGQRVTLRCSPRSGDLSVYWYQQSLDQGLQFLIQYYNGEERAKGNILERFSAQQFPDLHSELNLSSLELGDSALYFCASSVGLAGGRGSGANVLTFGAGSRLTVL.

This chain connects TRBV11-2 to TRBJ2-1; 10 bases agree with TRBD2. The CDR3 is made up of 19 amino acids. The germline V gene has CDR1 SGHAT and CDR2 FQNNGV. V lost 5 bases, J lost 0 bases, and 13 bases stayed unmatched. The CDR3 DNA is TGTGCCAGCAGCCTGCGGACTAGCGGCCGGCGGAGCTCCTACAATGAGCAGTTCTTC. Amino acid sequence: CASSLRTSGRRSSYNEQFF. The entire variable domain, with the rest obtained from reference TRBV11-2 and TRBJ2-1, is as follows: EAGVAQSPRYKIIEKRQSVAFWCNPISGHATLYWYQQILGQGPKLLIQFQNNGVVDDSQLPKDRFSAERLKGVDSTLKIQPAKLEDSAVYLCASSLRTSGRRSSYNEQFFGPGTRLTVL.

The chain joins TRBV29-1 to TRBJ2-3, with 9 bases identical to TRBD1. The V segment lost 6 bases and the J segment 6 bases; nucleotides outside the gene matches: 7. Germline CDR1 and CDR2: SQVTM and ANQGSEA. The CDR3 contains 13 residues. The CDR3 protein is CSVGKDRGDTQYF. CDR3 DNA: TGCAGCGTCGGTAAAGACAGGGGGGATACGCAGTATTTT.

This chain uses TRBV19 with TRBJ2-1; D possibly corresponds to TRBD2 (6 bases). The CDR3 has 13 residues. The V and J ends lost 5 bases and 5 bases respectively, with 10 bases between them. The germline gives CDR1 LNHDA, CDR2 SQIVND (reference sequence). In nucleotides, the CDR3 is TGTGCCAGTAGTTCCCAGCGGGACAATGAGCAGTTCTTC. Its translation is CASSSQRDNEQFF.

The CDR3 nucleotides are TGTGCCAGCACCCCTGGGTCAGCTGGGACCCAGTACTTC. Residues: CASTPGSAGTQYF. The chain couples TRBV6-5 to TRBJ2-5, with D unresolved. The CDR3 is 13 residues long. The germline V and J ends were trimmed by 7 bases and 7 bases, with 16 bases remaining between them. CDR1 is MNHEY, CDR2 SVGAGI, per germline.

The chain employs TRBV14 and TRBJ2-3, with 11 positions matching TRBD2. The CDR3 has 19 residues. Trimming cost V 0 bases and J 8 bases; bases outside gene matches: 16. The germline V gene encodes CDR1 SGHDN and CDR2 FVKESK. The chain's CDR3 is CASSQDLLLAGGYAGTQYF. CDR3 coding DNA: TGTGCCAGCAGCCAAGATCTTCTCCTAGCGGGAGGCTACGCCGGTACGCAGTATTTT.

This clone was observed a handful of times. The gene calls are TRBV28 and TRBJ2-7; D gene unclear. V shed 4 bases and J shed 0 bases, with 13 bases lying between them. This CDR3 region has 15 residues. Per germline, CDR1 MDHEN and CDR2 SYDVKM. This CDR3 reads CASSSDPQFSYEQYF. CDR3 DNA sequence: TGTGCCAGCAGTTCAGACCCCCAATTCTCCTACGAGCAGTACTTC.

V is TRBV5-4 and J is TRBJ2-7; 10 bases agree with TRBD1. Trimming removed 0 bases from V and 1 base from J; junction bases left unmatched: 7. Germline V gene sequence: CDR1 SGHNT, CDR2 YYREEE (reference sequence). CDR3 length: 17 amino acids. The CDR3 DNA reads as TGTGCCAGCAGCTTGGGACCGACAGGGGGCGCGTCCTACGAGCAGTACTTC. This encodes CASSLGPTGGASYEQYF.

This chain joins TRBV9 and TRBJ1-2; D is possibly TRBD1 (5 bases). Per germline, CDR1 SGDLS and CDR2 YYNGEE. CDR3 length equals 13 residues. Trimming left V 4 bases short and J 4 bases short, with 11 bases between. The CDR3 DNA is TGTGCCAGCAGCTTGGGGGACCTCTATGGCTACACCTTC. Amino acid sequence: CASSLGDLYGYTF.

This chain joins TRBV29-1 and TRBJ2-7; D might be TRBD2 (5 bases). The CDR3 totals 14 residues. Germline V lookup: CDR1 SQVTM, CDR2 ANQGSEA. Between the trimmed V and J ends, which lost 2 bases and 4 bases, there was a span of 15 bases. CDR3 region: CSVESPSGTYEQYF. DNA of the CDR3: TGCAGCGTTGAAAGTCCCAGCGGTACTTACGAGCAGTACTTC.

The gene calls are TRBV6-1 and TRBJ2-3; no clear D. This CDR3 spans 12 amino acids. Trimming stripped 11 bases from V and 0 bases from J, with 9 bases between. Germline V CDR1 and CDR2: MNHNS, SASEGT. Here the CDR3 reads CALPDSTDTQYF. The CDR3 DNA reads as TGTGCCCTTCCGGATAGCACAGATACGCAGTATTTT.

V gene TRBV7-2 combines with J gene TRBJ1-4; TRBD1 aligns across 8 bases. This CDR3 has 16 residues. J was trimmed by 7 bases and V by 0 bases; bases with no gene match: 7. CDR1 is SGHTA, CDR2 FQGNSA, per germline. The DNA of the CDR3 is TGTGCCAGCAGCTTAGCTGCGACAGGGGAGGGTGAAAAACTGTTTTTT. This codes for CASSLAATGEGEKLFF.

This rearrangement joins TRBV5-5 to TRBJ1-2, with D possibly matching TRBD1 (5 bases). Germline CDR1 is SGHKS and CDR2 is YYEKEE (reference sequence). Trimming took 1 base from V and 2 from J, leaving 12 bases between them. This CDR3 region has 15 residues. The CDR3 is CASSLSSGRNYGYTF. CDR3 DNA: TGTGCCAGCAGCTTGTCGTCAGGGAGGAACTATGGCTACACCTTC.

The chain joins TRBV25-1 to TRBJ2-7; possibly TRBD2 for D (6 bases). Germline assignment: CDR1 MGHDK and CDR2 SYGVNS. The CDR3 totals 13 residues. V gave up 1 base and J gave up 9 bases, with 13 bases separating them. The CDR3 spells CASSESGGRLQYF. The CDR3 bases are TGTGCCAGCAGTGAATCCGGGGGACGTTTGCAGTACTTC.

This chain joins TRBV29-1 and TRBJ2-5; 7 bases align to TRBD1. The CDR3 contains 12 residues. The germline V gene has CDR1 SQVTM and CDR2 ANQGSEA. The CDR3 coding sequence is TGCACCATAAGGACAGGAGAAGAGACCCAGTACTTC. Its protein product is CTIRTGEETQYF.

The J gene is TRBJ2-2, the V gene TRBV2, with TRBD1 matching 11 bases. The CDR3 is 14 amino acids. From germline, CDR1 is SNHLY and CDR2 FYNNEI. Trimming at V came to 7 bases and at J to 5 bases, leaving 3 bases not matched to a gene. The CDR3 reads CASKGQGGTGELFF. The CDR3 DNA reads TGTGCCAGCAAGGGACAGGGGGGGACCGGGGAGCTGTTTTTT.

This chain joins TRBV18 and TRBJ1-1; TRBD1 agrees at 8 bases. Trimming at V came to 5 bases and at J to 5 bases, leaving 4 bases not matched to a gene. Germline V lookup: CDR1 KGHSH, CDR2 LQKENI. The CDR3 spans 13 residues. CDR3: CASSKTGETEAFF. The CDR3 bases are TGTGCCAGCTCAAAGACAGGGGAAACTGAAGCTTTCTTT.

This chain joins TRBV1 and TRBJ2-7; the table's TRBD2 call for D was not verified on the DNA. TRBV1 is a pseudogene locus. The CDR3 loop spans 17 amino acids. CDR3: CTSSHRIGLAGVFEQYF. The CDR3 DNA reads TGCACCAGCAGCCATCGAATAGGCCTAGCGGGAGTATTCGAGCAGTACTTC.

CDR3 nucleotides: TGTGCCAGCAGCTTAGGGGACAGGGGAAATGAAAAACTGTTTTTT. It is translated as CASSLGDRGNEKLFF. The chain couples TRBV13 to TRBJ1-4; TRBD1 matches 9 bases. Germline V gene data show CDR1 as PRHDT and CDR2 as FYEKMQ (reference sequence). Trimming cost V 0 bases and J 5 bases; bases outside gene matches: 1. The CDR3 length is 15 residues.